The clone carrying this T cell receptor (beta chain) was observed at least ten times. Its specificity is unknown. The record originates from a study of read filtering for tumor transcriptome and immune sequencing. Overall study results and limits: About 80% of IR-seq clonotypes had a single read, yet these held around 3.5% of reads.

This library used 300 to 500 ng RNA and molecular barcoded adaptors spanning alpha/delta and beta/gamma chains. TCRdb independently ran MiXCR on the reads; one entry per CDR3 protein. The repertoire has tens of thousands of distinct CDR3 sequences, 10% to 15% of them found once; the top ten carry about 30%. Sampling of bone marrow took place during active disease in every patient. The V end lost 0 bases, the J end lost 7 bases, and 12 bases lay between the germline ends. Germline V CDR1 and CDR2: SQVTM, ANQGSEA. This CDR3 region has 14 residues. This chain links TRBV29-1 with TRBJ2-2; no reliable D call. Sequenced input: a population of CD138-negative cells sorted from bone marrow. The receptor was derived from a donor aged 40 or over with multiple myeloma. CDR3 in DNA: TGCAGCGTTGAAGATCCTTCAGCAGGCGGGGAGCTGTTTTTT. It translates to CSVEDPSAGGELFF.